The rows below give T cell receptor beta chains drawn from one sample of a study of shared clonotypes between healthy human individuals. Some clones are missing from TCRdb's copy, which holds only in-frame ones; the method was immunoSEQ multiplex PCR. Found here are millions of clones, around 95% of them singletons; the top ten hold 0.13%. Sequencing was carried out using naive CD4+ T cells sorted from blood. These receptor sequences come from a man aged 18 to 29 in good health. Each CDR3 is given with its conserved first and last residue. D genes are given only for firm matches. The size entry is marked missing in some rows and otherwise reads once, few, many or a size class.

size	V	J	D	DNA	CDR3
NA	TRBV5-4	TRBJ1-4	NA	TGTGCCAGCAGGACTGAATATAATGAAAAACTGTTTTTT	CASRTEYNEKLFF
NA	TRBV10-3	TRBJ2-1	NA	TGTGCCATCAGTGAGTCGCAGGGCGAGAAGGGGTTCTTC	CAISESQGEKGFF
NA	TRBV6-1	TRBJ2-5	TRBD2	TGTGCCAGCAGTTCACTAGCGGGGGGGCTCGAGACCCAGTACTTC	CASSSLAGGLETQYF
NA	TRBV11-3	TRBJ2-5	NA	TGTGCCAGCAGCTTAGGGCAGGGTCGGATAGAGACCCAGTACTTC	CASSLGQGRIETQYF
NA	TRBV5-1	TRBJ2-7	NA	TGCGCCAGCACCCCGGACAACTACGAGCAGTACTTC	CASTPDNYEQYF
NA	TRBV30	TRBJ2-7	TRBD1	TGTGCCTGGTCCTCAGGGGGCGACGGCGAGCAGTACTTC	CAWSSGGDGEQYF
NA	TRBV30	TRBJ2-5	NA	TGTGCCTGGAAAGCCGCCGGGACCACCCGGGAGACCCAGTACTTC	CAWKAAGTTRETQYF
NA	TRBV4-3	TRBJ2-5	TRBD2	TGCGCCAGCAGCCCCCCTTTAGTTCAGGGGGCTAGCGGGAGGGTCCGGGAGACCCAGTACTTC	CASSPPLVQGASGRVRETQYF
NA	TRBV19	TRBJ1-1	NA	TGTGCCAGTCATCAGGACAGATTCACTGAAGCTTTCTTT	CASHQDRFTEAFF
NA	TRBV6-5	TRBJ1-1	NA	TGTGCCAGCAGGGGACCCAGGGGGAACACTGAAGCTTTCTTT	CASRGPRGNTEAFF
once	TRBV2	TRBJ1-4	TRBD1	TGTGCCAGCACTTCGGACAGGTTTGCAACTAATGAAAAACTGTTTTTT	CASTSDRFATNEKLFF
NA	TRBV6-1	TRBJ1-5	NA	TGTGCCAGCACTCTCACTGGGGGGGGTAATCAGCCCCAGCATTTT	CASTLTGGGNQPQHF
NA	TRBV30	TRBJ1-5	TRBD1	TGTGCCTGGAGTGCCTCAGGGACAGGGGTCGTCAATCAGCCCCAGCATTTT	CAWSASGTGVVNQPQHF
NA	TRBV28	TRBJ1-5	NA	TGTGCCAGCAGTTTAGTGGGAGCCAATCAGCCCCAGCATTTT	CASSLVGANQPQHF
NA	TRBV6-5	TRBJ1-2	TRBD1	TGTGCCAGCAGTTATTCGACAGGGCGCTATGGCTACACCTTC	CASSYSTGRYGYTF
NA	TRBV5-1	TRBJ2-3	TRBD2	TGCGCCAGCAGCCACAGACTAGCGGGAGACCGAGATACGCAGTATTTT	CASSHRLAGDRDTQYF
NA	TRBV5-1	TRBJ2-1	TRBD2	TGCGCCAGCAGGCGTAGCGGGAGCTCCTACAATGAGCAGTTCTTC	CASRRSGSSYNEQFF
NA	TRBV30	TRBJ2-5	NA	TGTGCCTGCGCGGTCACTCAAGAGACCCAGTACTTC	CACAVTQETQYF
once	TRBV30	TRBJ2-3	TRBD2	TGTGCCTGGAGGGTAGCGGGAGGCCCAGATACGCAGTATTTT	CAWRVAGGPDTQYF
NA	TRBV5-1	TRBJ2-7	NA	TGCGCCAGCAGCTCTTCGACAGCTTCCTACGAGCAGTACTTC	CASSSSTASYEQYF
once	TRBV30	TRBJ2-6	NA	TGTGCCGGTACTGGGGCCAACGTCCTGACTTTC	CAGTGANVLTF
NA	TRBV6-1	TRBJ1-4	NA	TGTGCCAGCAGTGATGTGGGGCGGGGTGAAAAACTGTTTTTT	CASSDVGRGEKLFF
NA	TRBV7-8	TRBJ2-7	NA	TGTGCCAGCAGCGTCGGCGGGTACGAGCAGTACTTC	CASSVGGYEQYF
once	TRBV5-1	TRBJ2-7	TRBD2	TGCGCCAGCAGCGAAGGGCGGGGGGCAAAAGTCGACGAGCAGTACTTC	CASSEGRGAKVDEQYF
NA	TRBV27	TRBJ2-1	NA	TGTGCCAGCAGCCCCGACCATTTGGGGAGCTCCTACAATGAGCAGTTCTTC	CASSPDHLGSSYNEQFF
NA	TRBV29-1	TRBJ1-6	TRBD1	TGCAGCGTACGGGACAGGGGGCTTTCGGATTCACCCCTCCACTTT	CSVRDRGLSDSPLHF
NA	TRBV18	TRBJ1-2	NA	TGTGCCAGCTCACCCGAGTCGTCGGACTATGGCTACACCTTC	CASSPESSDYGYTF
NA	TRBV7-6	TRBJ2-5	NA	TGTGCCAGCAGCTCCAGCACCGGAGGTGGAGAGACCCAGTACTTC	CASSSSTGGGETQYF
NA	TRBV10-3	TRBJ2-7	NA	TGTGCCACCTCGCCCAGCTCCTACGAGCAGTACTTC	CATSPSSYEQYF
NA	TRBV7-2	TRBJ2-3	NA	TGTGCCAGCAGCTTTGGACTAACCTCAGATACGCAGTATTTT	CASSFGLTSDTQYF
NA	TRBV7-2	TRBJ2-3	TRBD2	TGTGCCAGCAGCTTAGGGGGACTAGCGGGAGTATACGATACGCAGTATTTT	CASSLGGLAGVYDTQYF
NA	TRBV6-5	TRBJ1-2	TRBD1	TGTGCCAGCACTCCAGGGGGGAACTATGGCTACACCTTC	CASTPGGNYGYTF
NA	TRBV5-4	TRBJ2-2	NA	TGTGCCAGCAGCTTGCCTAACACCGGGGAGCTGTTTTTT	CASSLPNTGELFF
NA	TRBV18	TRBJ2-4	TRBD2	TGTGCCAGCTCACCTCCGGGACTAGCGGGGGACCTAGCCAAAAACATTCAGTACTTC	CASSPPGLAGDLAKNIQYF
once	TRBV7-2	TRBJ2-5	NA	TGTGCCAGCAGCCAACAGGGGACTAAAGAGACCCAGTACTTC	CASSQQGTKETQYF
NA	TRBV11-2	TRBJ2-7	NA	TGTGCCAGCAGCTGGCGAGGAGTGACCTACGAGCAGTACTTC	CASSWRGVTYEQYF
NA	TRBV7-9	TRBJ1-4	NA	TGTGCCAGCAGCTTAACAGAGATCAATGAAAAACTGTTTTTT	CASSLTEINEKLFF
once	TRBV15	TRBJ1-5	NA	TGTGCCACCAGCAGCGGTGATCAGCCCCAGCATTTT	CATSSGDQPQHF
NA	TRBV4-1	TRBJ2-5	NA	TGCGCCAGCAGCCAAGGGCTACTCGAGACCCAGTACTTC	CASSQGLLETQYF
NA	TRBV5-6	TRBJ2-7	TRBD1	TGTGCCAGCAGCTTTCCGACAGGGGACTACGAGCAGTACTTC	CASSFPTGDYEQYF
NA	TRBV5-4	TRBJ2-3	TRBD2	TGTGCCAGCAGCCGGACTAGCGGAGGGACAGATACGCAGTATTTT	CASSRTSGGTDTQYF
NA	TRBV12-5	TRBJ2-7	TRBD2	TGTGCTAGTGGTTTGCTCTCCGGGACTAACTCCTACGAGCAGTACTTC	CASGLLSGTNSYEQYF
NA	TRBV10-3	TRBJ1-2	NA	TGTGCCATCAGTGAATTGGAGGAGGGCTACACCTTC	CAISELEEGYTF
NA	TRBV5-1	TRBJ2-1	NA	TGCGCCAGCAGCTGGGGTGGGGGCCTAGCGACCACCTACAATGAGCAGTTCTTC	CASSWGGGLATTYNEQFF
NA	TRBV27	TRBJ2-1	NA	TGTGCCAGCAGTTTAGTTCGGGGCAGCAATGAGCAGTTCTTC	CASSLVRGSNEQFF
NA	TRBV2	TRBJ2-1	NA	TGTGCCAGCAGTGAGGCGGATGAGCAGTTCTTC	CASSEADEQFF
once	TRBV7-9	TRBJ1-3	NA	TGTGCCAGCAGCCCAAACGTCTGGCAGTCCTCTGGAAACACCATATATTTT	CASSPNVWQSSGNTIYF
NA	TRBV19	TRBJ1-5	TRBD1	TGTGCCAGTAGTATTCTGCACCGGGACAGTTATCAGCCCCAGCATTTT	CASSILHRDSYQPQHF
NA	TRBV2	TRBJ1-1	NA	TGTGCCAGCACAGGATTTATGAACACTGAAGCTTTCTTT	CASTGFMNTEAFF
once	TRBV4-3	TRBJ2-1	TRBD2	TGCGCCAGCAGCCAGGGACTAGCGGGATACAATGAGCAGTTCTTC	CASSQGLAGYNEQFF
NA	TRBV9	TRBJ2-3	TRBD2	TGTGCCAGCAGCGTAGCAGGGGGATTAGCGGGAGGGCCGACAGATACGCAGTATTTT	CASSVAGGLAGGPTDTQYF
NA	TRBV7-9	TRBJ1-4	TRBD1	TGTGCCAGCAGCTTAAAAGGGACAGGGGGTGAAAAACTGTTTTTT	CASSLKGTGGEKLFF
NA	TRBV7-2	TRBJ2-2	TRBD1	TGTGCCAGCAGCTTAGCCCCAACAGGGGCCACCGGGGAGCTGTTTTTT	CASSLAPTGATGELFF
NA	TRBV10-2	TRBJ2-1	NA	TGCGCCAGCAGTGAAGGAGGGAGCTCCTACAATGAGCAGTTCTTC	CASSEGGSSYNEQFF
NA	TRBV30	TRBJ1-6	NA	TGTGCCTCCCGGACAGACAATTCACCCCTCCACTTT	CASRTDNSPLHF
NA	TRBV5-1	TRBJ2-1	NA	TGCGCCAGCAGTGAGTTGGGCAGCGACTACAATGAGCAGTTCTTC	CASSELGSDYNEQFF
NA	TRBV12-5	TRBJ2-7	TRBD1	TGTGCTAGTGGTTTGGTAGTCAGGGGGCACGAGCAGTACTTC	CASGLVVRGHEQYF
NA	TRBV7-9	TRBJ1-4	TRBD1	TGTGCCAGCAGCTCCCTTGGACAGGCCTTCAATGAAAAACTGTTTTTT	CASSSLGQAFNEKLFF
NA	TRBV5-6	TRBJ2-1	NA	TGTGCCAGCAGCTTTCTGGCAGGCTGGTCCTACAATGAGCAGTTCTTC	CASSFLAGWSYNEQFF